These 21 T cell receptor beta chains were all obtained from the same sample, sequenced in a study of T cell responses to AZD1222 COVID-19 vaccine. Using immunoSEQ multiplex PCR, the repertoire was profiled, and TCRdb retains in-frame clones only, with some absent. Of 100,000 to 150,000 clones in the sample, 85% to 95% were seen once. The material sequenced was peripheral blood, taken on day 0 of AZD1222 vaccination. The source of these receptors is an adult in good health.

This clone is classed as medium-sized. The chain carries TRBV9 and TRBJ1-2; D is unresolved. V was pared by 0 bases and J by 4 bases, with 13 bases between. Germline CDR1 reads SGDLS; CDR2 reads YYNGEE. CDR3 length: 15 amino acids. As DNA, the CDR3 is TGTGCCAGCAGCGTAGGTACTCAGACAATCTATGGCTACACCTTC. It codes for CASSVGTQTIYGYTF.

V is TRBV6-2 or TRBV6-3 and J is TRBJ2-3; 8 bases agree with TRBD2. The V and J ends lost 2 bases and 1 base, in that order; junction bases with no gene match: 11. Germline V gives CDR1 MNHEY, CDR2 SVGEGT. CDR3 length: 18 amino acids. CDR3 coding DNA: TGTGCCAGCAGTTACCCCCGGGAGGGGACCAAAGGCACAGATACGCAGTATTTT. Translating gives CASSYPREGTKGTDTQYF.

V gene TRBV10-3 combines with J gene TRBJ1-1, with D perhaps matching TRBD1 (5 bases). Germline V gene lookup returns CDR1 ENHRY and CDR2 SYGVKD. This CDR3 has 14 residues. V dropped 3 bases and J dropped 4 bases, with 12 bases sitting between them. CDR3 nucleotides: TGTGCCATCAGTGAATGGGGCAGGGCCACTGAAGCTTTCTTT. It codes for CAISEWGRATEAFF.

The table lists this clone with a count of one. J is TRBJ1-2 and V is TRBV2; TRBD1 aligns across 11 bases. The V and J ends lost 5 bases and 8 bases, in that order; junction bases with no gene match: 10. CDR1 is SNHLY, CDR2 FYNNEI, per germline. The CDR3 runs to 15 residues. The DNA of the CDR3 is TGTGCCAGCAGTTTTGGACAGGGGGCCATGGGGGGCTACACCTTC. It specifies CASSFGQGAMGGYTF. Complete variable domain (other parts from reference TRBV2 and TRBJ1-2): EPEVTQTPSHQVTQMGQEVILRCVPISNHLYFYWYRQILGQKVEFLVSFYNNEISEKSEIFDDQFSVERPDGSNFTLKIRSTKLEDSAMYFCASSFGQGAMGGYTFGSGTRLTVV.

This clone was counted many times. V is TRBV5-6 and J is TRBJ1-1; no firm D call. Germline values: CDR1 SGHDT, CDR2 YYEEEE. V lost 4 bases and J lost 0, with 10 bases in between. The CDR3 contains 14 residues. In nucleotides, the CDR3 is TGTGCCAGCAGCCCGGATACCGTGAACACTGAAGCTTTCTTT. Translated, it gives CASSPDTVNTEAFF.

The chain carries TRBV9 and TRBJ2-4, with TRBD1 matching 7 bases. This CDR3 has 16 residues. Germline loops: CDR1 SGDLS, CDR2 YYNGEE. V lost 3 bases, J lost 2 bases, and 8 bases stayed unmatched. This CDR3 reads CASSGVKGATKNIQYF. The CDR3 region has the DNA TGTGCCAGCAGCGGAGTCAAGGGGGCAACCAAAAACATTCAGTACTTC.

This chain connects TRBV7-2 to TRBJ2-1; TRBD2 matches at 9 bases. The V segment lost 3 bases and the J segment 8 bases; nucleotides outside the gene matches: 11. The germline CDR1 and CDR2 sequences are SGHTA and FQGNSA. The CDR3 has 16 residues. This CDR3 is CASSFAPSGTRYEQFF. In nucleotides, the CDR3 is TGTGCCAGCAGCTTCGCCCCTAGCGGGACTCGTTATGAGCAGTTCTTC.

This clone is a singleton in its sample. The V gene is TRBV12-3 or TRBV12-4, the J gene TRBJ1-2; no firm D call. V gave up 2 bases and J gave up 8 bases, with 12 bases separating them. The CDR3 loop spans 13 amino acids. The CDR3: CASSLHQSGGYTF. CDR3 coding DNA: TGTGCCAGCAGTTTACACCAAAGCGGGGGCTACACCTTC.

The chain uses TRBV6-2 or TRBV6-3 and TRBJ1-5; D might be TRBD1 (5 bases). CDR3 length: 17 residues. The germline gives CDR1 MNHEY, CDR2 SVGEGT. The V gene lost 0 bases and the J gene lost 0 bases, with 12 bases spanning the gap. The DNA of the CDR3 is TGTGCCAGCAGTTACTCGGGTTTGGACAATAGCAATCAGCCCCAGCATTTT. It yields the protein CASSYSGLDNSNQPQHF.

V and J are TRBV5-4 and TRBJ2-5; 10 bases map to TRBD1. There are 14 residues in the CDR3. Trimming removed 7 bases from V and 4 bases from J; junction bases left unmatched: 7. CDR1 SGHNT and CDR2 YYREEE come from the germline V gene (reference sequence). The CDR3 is CASLRQGARETQYF. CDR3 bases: TGTGCCAGCCTTAGACAGGGGGCGCGAGAGACCCAGTACTTC.

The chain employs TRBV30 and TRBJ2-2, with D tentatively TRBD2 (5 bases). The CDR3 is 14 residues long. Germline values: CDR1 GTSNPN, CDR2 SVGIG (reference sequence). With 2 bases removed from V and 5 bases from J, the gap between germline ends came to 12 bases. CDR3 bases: TGTGCCTGGAGTCTGGAGGCCGCTACCGGGGAGCTGTTTTTT. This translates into CAWSLEAATGELFF.

In DNA, the CDR3 is TGTGCCAGCAGCTTGTGGGGACAGGGTAATCAGCCCCAGCATTTT. Amino acid sequence: CASSLWGQGNQPQHF. The chain carries TRBV5-6 and TRBJ1-5; TRBD1 matches at 9 bases. Trimming at V came to 1 base and at J to 4 bases, leaving 3 bases not matched to a gene. CDR3 length: 15 residues. Germline lookup yields CDR1 SGHDT and CDR2 YYEEEE.

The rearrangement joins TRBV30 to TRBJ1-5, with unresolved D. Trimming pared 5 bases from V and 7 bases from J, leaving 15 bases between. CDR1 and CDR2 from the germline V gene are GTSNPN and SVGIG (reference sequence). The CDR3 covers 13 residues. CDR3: CAWCPALGQPQHF. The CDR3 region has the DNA TGTGCCTGGTGTCCGGCACTTGGGCAGCCCCAGCATTTT.

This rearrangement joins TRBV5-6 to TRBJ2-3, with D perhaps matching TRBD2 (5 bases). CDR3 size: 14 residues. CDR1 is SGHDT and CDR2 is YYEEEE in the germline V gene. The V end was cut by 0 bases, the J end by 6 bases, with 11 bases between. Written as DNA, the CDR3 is TGTGCCAGCAGCTTGGGTTTTGGGGAGGATACGCAGTATTTT. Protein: CASSLGFGEDTQYF.

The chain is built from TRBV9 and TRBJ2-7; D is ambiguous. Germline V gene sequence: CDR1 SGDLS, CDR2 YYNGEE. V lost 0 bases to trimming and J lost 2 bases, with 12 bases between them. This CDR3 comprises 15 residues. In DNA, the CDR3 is TGTGCCAGCAGCGTAGGGGTGGGTTCCCCCTACGAGCAGTACTTC. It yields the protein CASSVGVGSPYEQYF.

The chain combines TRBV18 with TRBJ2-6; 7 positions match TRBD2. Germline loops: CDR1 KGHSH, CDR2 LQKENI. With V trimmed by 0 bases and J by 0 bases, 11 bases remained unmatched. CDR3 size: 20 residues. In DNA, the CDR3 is TGTGCCAGCTCACCACCTCGGGGGGTAGGTTCAAACTCTGGGGCCAACGTCCTGACTTTC. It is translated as CASSPPRGVGSNSGANVLTF.

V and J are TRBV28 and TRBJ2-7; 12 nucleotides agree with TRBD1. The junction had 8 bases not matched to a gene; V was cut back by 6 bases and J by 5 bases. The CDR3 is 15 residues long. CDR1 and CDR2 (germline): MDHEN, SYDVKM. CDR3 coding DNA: TGTGCCAGCAGCCTGGGACAGGGGGCGCCCCACGAGCAGTACTTC. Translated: CASSLGQGAPHEQYF.

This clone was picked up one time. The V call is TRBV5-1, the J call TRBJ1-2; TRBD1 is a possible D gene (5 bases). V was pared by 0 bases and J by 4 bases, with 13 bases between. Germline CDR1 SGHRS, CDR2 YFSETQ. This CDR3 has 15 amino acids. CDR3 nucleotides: TGCGCCAGCAGCTTGGCCGCCGGGACCTTCTATGGCTACACCTTC. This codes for CASSLAAGTFYGYTF.

The CDR3: CASRVGSYNEQFF. The CDR3 DNA sequence: TGTGCCAGCAGGGTGGGATCCTACAATGAGCAGTTCTTC. The chain employs TRBV28 and TRBJ2-1; unclear D gene. The CDR3 totals 13 residues. Germline loops: CDR1 MDHEN, CDR2 SYDVKM. The V and J ends lost 6 bases and 1 base respectively, with 7 bases between them.

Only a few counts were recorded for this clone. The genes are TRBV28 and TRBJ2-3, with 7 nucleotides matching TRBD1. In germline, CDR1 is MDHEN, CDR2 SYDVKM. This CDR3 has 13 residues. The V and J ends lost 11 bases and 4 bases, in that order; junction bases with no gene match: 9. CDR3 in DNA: TGTGCCGGAAACAGGGGAATTGCAGATACGCAGTATTTT. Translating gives CAGNRGIADTQYF.

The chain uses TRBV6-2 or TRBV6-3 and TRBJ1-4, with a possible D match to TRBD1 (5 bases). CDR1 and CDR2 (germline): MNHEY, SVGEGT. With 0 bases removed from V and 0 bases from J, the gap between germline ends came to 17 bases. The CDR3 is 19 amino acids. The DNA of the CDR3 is TGTGCCAGCAGTTACTCGACGGCAGGGATACGGACAACTAATGAAAAACTGTTTTTT. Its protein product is CASSYSTAGIRTTNEKLFF.